These 13 T cell receptor beta chains originate from one sample sequenced in a study of cytomegalovirus exposure and HLA in healthy donors. PCR used 60 Vbeta primers and 13 Jbeta primers. The method was immunoSEQ multiplex PCR; TCRdb's version includes in-frame clones alone and lacks a portion of them. The sample lists roughly 73,000 clones, about 84% occurring once. Sequencing input: PBMCs. These receptors were collected from a man aged 40-55 years in good health and CMV-seronegative.

The chain recombines TRBV5-1 with TRBJ2-5; 10 nucleotides agree with TRBD1. Near its end, the DNA agrees better with TRBJ2-7, so the J call may be wrong. This CDR3 spans 16 amino acids. The germline gives CDR1 SGHRS, CDR2 YFSETQ. CDR3 bases: TGCGCCAGCAGCCCCAGACCCGGGACAGGGGAGTACGAGCAGTACTTC. As protein: CASSPRPGTGEYEQYF.

The chain is built from TRBV28 and TRBJ2-7; TRBD1 might be the D (7 bases). Germline values: CDR1 MDHEN, CDR2 SYDVKM. The CDR3 is made up of 15 amino acids. Trimming shortened V by 5 bases and J by 6 bases, and 20 bases separated the two germline ends. CDR3 sequence (DNA): TGTGCCAGCAGTGGCTTAAGGGGGCTGGGGGGCGAGCAGTACTTC. It encodes CASSGLRGLGGEQYF.

This clone was observed many times. In DNA form, the CDR3 reads TGCGCCACCAGACTTGGAAACACCATATATTTT. Protein sequence: CATRLGNTIYF. The chain is built from TRBV5-1 and TRBJ1-3, with no clear D. This CDR3 is built from 11 residues. Germline-derived CDR1 and CDR2 are SGHRS and YFSETQ. The V end was cut by 9 bases, the J end by 3 bases, with 7 bases between.

The chain couples TRBV6-1 to TRBJ2-5; no definite D call. The germline gives CDR1 MNHNS, CDR2 SASEGT. V was cut by 7 bases and J by 1 base, with 10 bases left in between. The CDR3 covers 13 residues. The CDR3 DNA sequence: TGTGCCAGCAATAGTAACCTCCAAGAGACCCAGTACTTC. Its protein is CASNSNLQETQYF.

The chain employs TRBV5-1 and TRBJ2-5; 7 positions agree with TRBD1. The V segment lost 6 bases and the J segment 2 bases; nucleotides outside the gene matches: 7. The CDR3 contains 14 residues. In germline, CDR1 is SGHRS, CDR2 YFSETQ. CDR3 sequence (DNA): TGCGCCAGCAAGACAGGGACGGGGCAAGAGACCCAGTACTTC. This sequence encodes CASKTGTGQETQYF.

This CDR3 reads CASSRAGTGFSGNTIYF. Written as DNA, the CDR3 is TGTGCCAGCTCAAGAGCCGGGACAGGCTTCTCTGGAAACACCATATATTTT. This sequence joins TRBV18 and TRBJ1-3; 8 bases map to TRBD1. The CDR3 has 17 amino acids. Per the germline V gene, CDR1 is KGHSH and CDR2 is LQKENI. V dropped 5 bases and J dropped 0; count of bases not matched to a gene: 9. Combining the CDR3 with reference TRBV18 and TRBJ1-3 gives the whole variable domain NAGVMQNPRHLVRRRGQEARLRCSPMKGHSHVYWYRQLPEEGLKFMVYLQKENIIDESGMPKERFSAEFPKEGPSILRIQQVVRGDSAAYFCASSRAGTGFSGNTIYFGEGSWLTVV.

This chain connects TRBV10-3 to TRBJ1-1; 9 bases agree with TRBD1. Germline V CDR1 and CDR2: ENHRY, SYGVKD. CDR3 length: 13 amino acids. The junction had 4 bases not matched to a gene; V was cut back by 6 bases and J by 5 bases. The CDR3 spells CAIRGQGGTEAFF. CDR3 bases: TGTGCCATCAGGGGACAGGGCGGGACTGAAGCTTTCTTT.

The chain combines TRBV29-1 with TRBJ1-1; 7 nucleotides align to TRBD1. The germline V gene encodes CDR1 SQVTM and CDR2 ANQGSEA. Germline trimming cut 2 bases from V and 7 bases from J; bases unmatched to any gene: 4. CDR3 length: 12 residues. In DNA form, the CDR3 reads TGCAGCGTTGAATCGACAGGGAATGAAGCTTTCTTT. Residues: CSVESTGNEAFF. The full variable domain, with the rest looked up from reference TRBV29-1 and TRBJ1-1, is SAVISQKPSRDICQRGTSLTIQCQVDSQVTMMFWYRQQPGQSLTLIATANQGSEATYESGFVIDKFPISRPNLTFSTLTVSNMSPEDSSIYLCSVESTGNEAFFGQGTRLTVV.

This chain joins TRBV19 and TRBJ1-2; 9 nucleotides line up with TRBD1. The ends lost 7 bases at V and 5 bases at J; junction bases unmatched: 11. There are 15 residues in the CDR3. In germline, CDR1 is LNHDA, CDR2 SQIVND (reference sequence). CDR3 protein: CASTPYGTGNYGYTF. CDR3 DNA sequence: TGTGCCAGTACCCCCTATGGGACAGGGAATTATGGCTACACCTTC.

In this sample, this clone turned up many times. The V gene is TRBV10-3, the J gene TRBJ2-1; 11 nucleotides line up with TRBD2. CDR3 length: 14 residues. With V trimmed by 5 bases and J by 5 bases, 2 bases remained unmatched. Germline-derived CDR1 and CDR2 are ENHRY and SYGVKD. The CDR3 nucleotides are TGTGCCATCAGTCCGACTAGCGGGAACAATGAGCAGTTCTTC. Its translation is CAISPTSGNNEQFF.

The rearrangement joins TRBV7-2 to TRBJ1-4; 7 bases align to TRBD1. Germline CDR1 reads SGHTA; CDR2 reads FQGNSA. The V and J ends lost 5 bases and 8 bases, in that order; junction bases with no gene match: 8. The CDR3 loop spans 14 amino acids. The CDR3: CASSPQGSREKLFF. In nucleotides, the CDR3 is TGTGCCAGCAGCCCACAGGGGTCTAGGGAAAAACTGTTTTTT. The whole variable domain, remainder taken from reference TRBV7-2 and TRBJ1-4, is GAGVSQSPSNKVTEKGKDVELRCDPISGHTALYWYRQSLGQGLEFLIYFQGNSAPDKSGLPSDRFSAERTGGSVSTLTIQRTQQEDSAVYLCASSPQGSREKLFFGSGTQLSVL.

The chain combines TRBV6-4 with TRBJ2-1; TRBD2 agrees at 12 bases. The ends lost 5 bases at V and 9 bases at J; junction bases unmatched: 8. The CDR3 totals 15 residues. CDR1 is MRHNA and CDR2 is SNTAGT in the germline V gene. The chain's CDR3 is CASSTLAGGPSEQFF. The CDR3, as DNA: TGTGCCAGCAGTACCCTAGCGGGGGGGCCAAGTGAGCAGTTCTTC.

The chain joins TRBV30 to TRBJ2-5; 8 nucleotides match TRBD2. Germline-derived CDR1 and CDR2 are GTSNPN and SVGIG (reference sequence). The V gene end was trimmed by 7 bases and the J gene end by 4 bases; junction bases not matched to a gene: 8. This CDR3 has 13 residues. CDR3 sequence: CAFTTSGPETQYF. CDR3 DNA sequence: TGTGCCTTTACTACTAGCGGCCCAGAGACCCAGTACTTC. The full variable domain, with the rest looked up from reference TRBV30 and TRBJ2-5, is SQTIHQWPATLVQPVGSPLSLECTVEGTSNPNLYWYRQAAGRGLQLLFYSVGIGQISSEVPQNLSASRPQDRQFILSSKKLLLSDSGFYLCAFTTSGPETQYFGPGTRLLVL.